The 23 T cell receptor beta chains listed next were all sequenced from one sample in a study of blood T cells in healthy people across ages. Sample-barcoded 5' priming and a J-beta primer mix drove a second PCR of roughly 6 to 12 cycles. TCRdb called the 5' RACE reads again in MiXCR, with one record for every CDR3 protein. The table shows some 1.5 million distinct CDR3 sequences, with roughly 28% occurring only once. What was sequenced was blood. All receptors derive from a woman aged 30 to 39 in good health.

This clonotype has only a few counts. This chain connects TRBV28 to TRBJ2-7; D gene unclear. Trimming left V 6 bases short and J 2 bases short, with 11 bases between. The CDR3 consists of 13 residues. The V gene's germline CDR1 is MDHEN and CDR2 SYDVKM. The CDR3 DNA follows: TGTGCCAGCAGCAAAGGTAACGCCTACGAGCAGTACTTC. Translating it yields CASSKGNAYEQYF.

The chain uses TRBV18 and TRBJ2-1; TRBD1 matches 10 bases. V lost 2 bases, J lost 4 bases, and 5 bases stayed unmatched. This CDR3 spans 16 amino acids. Germline values: CDR1 KGHSH, CDR2 LQKENI. The CDR3 loop reads CASSPKTGGDYNEQFF. The CDR3 nucleotides read TGTGCCAGCTCACCAAAGACAGGGGGCGATTACAATGAGCAGTTCTTC.

The V and J genes are TRBV7-9 and TRBJ1-4; D unresolved. V lost 3 bases and J lost 6, with 11 bases in between. This CDR3 has 14 residues. Germline CDR1 and CDR2: SEHNR and FQNEAQ (reference sequence). CDR3: CASSFDGRDEKLFF. DNA for the CDR3: TGTGCCAGCAGCTTCGACGGGAGGGATGAAAAACTGTTTTTT.

This clonotype was counted many times. The rearrangement uses TRBV10-3 and TRBJ2-5; 13 nucleotides agree with TRBD2. CDR1 is ENHRY and CDR2 is SYGVKD in the germline V gene. This CDR3 has 14 residues. V lost 10 bases and J lost 4; bases outside the gene matches: 6. This CDR3 is CATGLAGDGETQYF. The CDR3 nucleotides read TGTGCCACAGGACTAGCGGGGGATGGAGAGACCCAGTACTTC.

The chain joins TRBV5-1 to TRBJ1-1, with D unresolved. Deletions cut 5 bases from V and 1 base from J, with 12 bases between. Looked up from germline, CDR1 is SGHRS and CDR2 is YFSETQ. This CDR3 comprises 14 residues. CDR3 residues: CASRVREANTEAFF. The CDR3 DNA follows: TGCGCCAGCAGGGTCCGGGAGGCGAACACTGAAGCTTTCTTT.

The chain is built from TRBV20-1 and TRBJ2-5; 7 bases match TRBD1. The CDR3 consists of 15 residues. From germline, CDR1 is DFQATT and CDR2 SNEGSKA (reference sequence). V shed 0 bases, J shed 1 base, and the junction held 5 bases outside the gene matches. The CDR3 coding sequence is TGCAGTGCTAGAGATGCCCGGGACAGCCAAGAGACCCAGTACTTC. Translation gives CSARDARDSQETQYF.

This clonotype has a count of ten or more. The gene calls are TRBV12-5 and TRBJ2-1; D perhaps matches TRBD1 (5 bases). The V and J ends lost 5 bases and 6 bases respectively, with 20 bases between them. Germline CDR1 is LGHNT and CDR2 is FRNRAP. The CDR3 is 16 residues long. As DNA, the CDR3 is TGTGCTAGTGGTCCCATTGGGGCAGGGCTAAGCAATGAGCAGTTCTTC. Protein: CASGPIGAGLSNEQFF.

The chain links TRBV3-1 to TRBJ2-1; maybe TRBD2 (5 bases). The CDR3 sequence is 11 residues long. V lost 7 bases and J 10 bases, leaving 11 bases between the germline ends. Germline V CDR1 and CDR2: LGHDT, YNNKEL (reference sequence). The CDR3 bases are TGTGCCAGCACTAGCCCTCGGGAGCAGTTCTTC. This gives the protein CASTSPREQFF.

In this sample, this clonotype turned up many times. V gene TRBV27 combines with J gene TRBJ1-4; the match to TRBD1 covers 7 bases. CDR1 and CDR2 (germline): MNHEY, SMNVEV (reference sequence). There are 18 residues in the CDR3. Trimming took 3 bases from V and 8 from J; bases not matched to a gene: 18. The CDR3 coding sequence is TGTGCCAGCAGTTTCCGGGGCCAGACAGGGATAAGAGGGGAAAAACTGTTTTTT. This encodes CASSFRGQTGIRGEKLFF.

V gene TRBV20-1 combines with J gene TRBJ2-6, with D uncertain. CDR3 length: 13 amino acids. The V gene lost 4 bases and the J gene lost 2 bases, with 6 bases spanning the gap. Germline V lookup: CDR1 DFQATT, CDR2 SNEGSKA (reference sequence). Written as DNA, the CDR3 is TGCAGTGCTAAAGGTCCTGGGGCCAACGTCCTGACTTTC. Protein product: CSAKGPGANVLTF.

This clonotype has only a few counts. The chain links TRBV5-1 to TRBJ2-2; D not certain. Per germline, CDR1 SGHRS and CDR2 YFSETQ. The CDR3 is 13 residues long. V dropped 7 bases and J dropped 1 base, with 8 bases sitting between them. The CDR3 nucleotides are TGCGCCAGCCGGCCGGGGAACACCGGGGAGCTGTTTTTT. This codes for CASRPGNTGELFF.

The V and J genes are TRBV12-3 or TRBV12-4 and TRBJ2-1; TRBD1 agrees at 8 bases. V was clipped by 7 bases and J by 8 bases; unmatched bases: 16. This CDR3 spans 16 amino acids. The CDR3 DNA sequence: TGTGCCAGCACCGTTTCCCGGTTTTCGACAGGGGATGAGCAGTTCTTC. It specifies CASTVSRFSTGDEQFF.

There are a few counts of this clonotype. This chain uses TRBV4-1 with TRBJ2-5; 13 nucleotides agree with TRBD2. The DNA end is more similar to TRBJ2-7, so the J call may be wrong. This CDR3 spans 17 amino acids. CDR1 and CDR2 (germline): MGHRA, YSYEKL. CDR3: CASSQGTSGGFWDEQYF. The CDR3, as DNA: TGCGCCAGCAGCCAAGGGACTAGCGGGGGATTCTGGGACGAGCAGTACTTC.

This clonotype showed up just once. This chain links TRBV28 with TRBJ1-5, with D tentatively TRBD1 (5 bases). The germline V gene encodes CDR1 MDHEN and CDR2 SYDVKM. Trimming left V 6 bases short and J 2 bases short, with 14 bases between. The CDR3 contains 15 residues. CDR3 nucleotides: TGTGCCAGCAGGGGACCGCGTTACGGCAATCAGCCCCAGCATTTT. It translates to CASRGPRYGNQPQHF.

The V call is TRBV3-1, the J call TRBJ2-1; 9 bases align to TRBD1. The V gene end was trimmed by 4 bases and the J gene end by 14 bases; junction bases not matched to a gene: 6. The CDR3 runs 12 residues. The germline gives CDR1 LGHDT, CDR2 YNNKEL (reference sequence). This CDR3 is CASSPAGTGKFF. The CDR3 coding sequence is TGTGCCAGCAGCCCTGCGGGGACAGGGAAGTTCTTC.

This clonotype was recorded a few times. The germline gene is not matched at one end of the junction; a read error may be the cause. V usage is TRBV9 and J usage is TRBJ2-6; D remains ambiguous. CDR1 and CDR2 (germline): SGDLS, YYNGEE. This CDR3 is built from 16 residues. The CDR3 loop reads CAGSSSTFSGANVLTF. DNA of the CDR3: TGTGCCGGCAGCTCCTCGACCTTCTCTGGGGCCAACGTCCTGACTTTC. The whole variable domain, remainder taken from reference TRBV9 and TRBJ2-6, is DSGVTQTPKHLITATGQRVTLRCSPRSGDLSVYWYQQSLDQGLQFLIQYYNGEERAKGNILERFSAQQFPDLHSELNLSSLELGDSALYFCAGSSSTFSGANVLTFGAGSRLTVL.

The chain joins TRBV18 to TRBJ2-3, with 8 bases matching TRBD2. There are 14 residues in the CDR3. CDR1 is KGHSH and CDR2 is LQKENI in the germline V gene. V trimming: 2 bases; J trimming: 4 bases; junction bases outside the gene matches: 2. The CDR3, as DNA: TGTGCCAGCTCACCAGCGGGGGGTTCAGATACGCAGTATTTT. Protein: CASSPAGGSDTQYF.

The chain links TRBV5-6 to TRBJ1-1; D remains ambiguous. Germline-derived CDR1 and CDR2 are SGHDT and YYEEEE. V lost 0 bases, J lost 11 bases, and 14 bases lay in between. The length of the CDR3 is 13 residues. In DNA form, the CDR3 reads TGTGCCAGCAGCTTGGCCCCCGGTTTAGGGGCTTTCTTT. It translates to CASSLAPGLGAFF.

The V call is TRBV6-5, the J call TRBJ1-2; weak D call: TRBD1 (5 bases). The CDR3 extends over 16 amino acids. CDR1 is MNHEY, CDR2 SVGAGI, per germline. The V end was cut by 2 bases, the J end by 4 bases, with 17 bases between. The CDR3 protein is CASSYKAGRGFYGYTF. CDR3 bases: TGTGCCAGCAGTTACAAAGCGGGACGGGGATTCTATGGCTACACCTTC.

The chain joins TRBV20-1 to TRBJ2-1, with TRBD2 as a possible D gene (6 bases). The CDR3 runs to 15 residues. V was shortened by 5 bases and J by 0 bases, with 14 bases between the two germline ends. CDR1 is DFQATT and CDR2 is SNEGSKA in the germline V gene (reference sequence). The CDR3 bases are TGCAGTGCTGGCGGGATTGGAAGCTCCTACAATGAGCAGTTCTTC. It encodes CSAGGIGSSYNEQFF.

This clonotype appeared a few times. V and J are TRBV28 and TRBJ2-1; 7 bases are a match to TRBD1. The V gene end was trimmed by 6 bases and the J gene end by 4 bases; junction bases not matched to a gene: 9. The CDR3 covers 15 residues. CDR1 is MDHEN, CDR2 SYDVKM, per germline. The CDR3 sequence: CASRTGTATYNEQFF. The CDR3 nucleotides are TGTGCCAGCAGGACCGGGACAGCAACTTACAATGAGCAGTTCTTC.

The chain joins TRBV3-1 to TRBJ1-1; D gene uncertain. CDR1 LGHDT and CDR2 YNNKEL come from the germline V gene (reference sequence). This CDR3 region has 13 residues. The V and J ends lost 2 bases and 2 bases respectively, with 6 bases between them. The CDR3 sequence is CASSQYLNTEAFF. The CDR3, as DNA: TGTGCCAGCAGCCAATATCTTAACACTGAAGCTTTCTTT.

This clonotype was detected ten times or more. The CDR3 spells CASSQRTVVGEQYF. The CDR3 DNA sequence: TGCGCCAGCAGCCAGAGGACCGTGGTTGGGGAGCAGTACTTC. The chain joins TRBV5-1 to TRBJ2-7; no clear D. The CDR3 contains 14 residues. Trimming left V 4 bases short and J 7 bases short, with 18 bases between. The germline V gene has CDR1 SGHRS and CDR2 YFSETQ.